This T cell receptor beta chain was recovered during a study of T-cell memory formation after mild COVID-19. The overall study: Clusters of TCRs were largely donor specific.

Germline V CDR1 and CDR2: SGHTA, FQGNSA. This CDR3 has 17 amino acids. Trimming removed 1 base from V and 5 bases from J; junction bases left unmatched: 10. This clonotype was seen a few times. In TCRdb, the 5' RACE reads were re-called with MiXCR into one record per CDR3 protein. The data show about 340,000 distinct CDR3 sequences, under 15% seen once. The sample consisted of PBMCs or a T cell subset sorted from them (not recorded which). The receptor was isolated from a young man who had mild COVID-19 (a few samples of this study predate the infection). Cell type and time point are not known. The rearrangement uses TRBV7-2 and TRBJ2-2; TRBD2 matches 7 bases. CDR3: CASSLGPGGEGTGELFF. The CDR3 bases are TGTGCCAGCAGCTTAGGCCCGGGCGGGGAGGGGACCGGGGAGCTGTTTTTT.